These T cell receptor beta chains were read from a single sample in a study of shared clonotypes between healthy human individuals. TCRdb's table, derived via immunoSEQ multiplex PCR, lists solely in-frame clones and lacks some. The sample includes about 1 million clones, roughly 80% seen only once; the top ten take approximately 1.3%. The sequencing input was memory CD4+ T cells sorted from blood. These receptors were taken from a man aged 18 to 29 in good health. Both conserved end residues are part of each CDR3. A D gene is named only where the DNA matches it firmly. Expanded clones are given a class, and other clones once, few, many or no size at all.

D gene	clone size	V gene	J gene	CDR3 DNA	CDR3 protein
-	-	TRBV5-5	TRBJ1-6	TGTGCCAGCAGCTTCGCCGGGACGGCTAATTCACCCCTCCACTTT	CASSFAGTANSPLHF
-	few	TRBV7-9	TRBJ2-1	TGTGCCAGCAGTGTCAGCCTGCGGGGAGACAATGAGCAGTTCTTC	CASSVSLRGDNEQFF
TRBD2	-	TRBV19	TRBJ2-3	TGTGCCAGTAGGGCTAGCGGGATTGTCACAGATACGCAGTATTTT	CASRASGIVTDTQYF
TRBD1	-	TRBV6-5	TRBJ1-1	TGTGCCAGCAGACGGACAGGGGCGTTCACTGAAGCTTTCTTT	CASRRTGAFTEAFF
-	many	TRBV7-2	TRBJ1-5	TGTGCCAGCAGCAACGGTAATCAGCCCCAGCATTTT	CASSNGNQPQHF
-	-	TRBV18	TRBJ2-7	TGTGCCAGCTCACCACCGAACAGGTTGAGCTCCTACGAGCAGTACTTC	CASSPPNRLSSYEQYF
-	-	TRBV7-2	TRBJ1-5	TGTGCCAGCAGTTACAGGGAAAAGCAGCCCCAGCATTTT	CASSYREKQPQHF
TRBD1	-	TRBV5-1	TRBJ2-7	TGCGCCAGCAGCTTGGGCGCAGGGGGCTTCGACGAGCAGTACTTC	CASSLGAGGFDEQYF
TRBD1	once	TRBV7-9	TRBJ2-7	TGTGCCAGCAGCCCAAAACCCGGGACAGGGGAACAGAACGAGCAGTACTTC	CASSPKPGTGEQNEQYF
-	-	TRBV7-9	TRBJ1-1	TGTGCCAGCAGCTTAGAAGGGTTGAACACTGAAGCTTTCTTT	CASSLEGLNTEAFF
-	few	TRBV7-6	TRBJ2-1	TGTGCCAGCAGCTTAATTCCACGTAGCGATGAGCAGTTCTTC	CASSLIPRSDEQFF
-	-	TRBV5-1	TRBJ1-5	TGCGCCAGCAGCTTGGCGGTTAATCAGCCCCAGCATTTT	CASSLAVNQPQHF
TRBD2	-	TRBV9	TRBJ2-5	TGTGCCAGCAGCACCCCTAGCGGGGGGCAAGAGACCCAGTACTTC	CASSTPSGGQETQYF
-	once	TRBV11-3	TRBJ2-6	TGTGCCAGCAGCCTTAGCGGTGGGGCCAACGTCCTGACTTTC	CASSLSGGANVLTF
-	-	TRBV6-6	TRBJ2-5	TGTGCCAGCAGGGATCTTAGGTCCGAGACCCAGTACTTC	CASRDLRSETQYF
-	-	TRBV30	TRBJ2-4	TGTGCCTGGAGTGCAGGACGGACAGAAATTATCAAAAACATTCAGTACTTC	CAWSAGRTEIIKNIQYF